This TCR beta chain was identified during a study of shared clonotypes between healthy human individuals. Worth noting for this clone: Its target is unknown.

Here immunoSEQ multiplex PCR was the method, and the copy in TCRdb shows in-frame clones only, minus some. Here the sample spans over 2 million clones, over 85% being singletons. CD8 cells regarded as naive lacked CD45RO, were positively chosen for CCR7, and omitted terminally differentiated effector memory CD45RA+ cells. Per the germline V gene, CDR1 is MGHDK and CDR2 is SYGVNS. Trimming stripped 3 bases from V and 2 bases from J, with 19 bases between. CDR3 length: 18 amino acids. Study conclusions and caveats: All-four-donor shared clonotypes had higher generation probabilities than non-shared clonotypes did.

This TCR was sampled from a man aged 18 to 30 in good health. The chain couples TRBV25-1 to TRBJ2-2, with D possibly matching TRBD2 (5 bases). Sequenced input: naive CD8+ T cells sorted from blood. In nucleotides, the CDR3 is TGTGCCAGCAGTGATCTCTCCGGGAAGGCCTCAAACACCGGGGAGCTGTTTTTT. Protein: CASSDLSGKASNTGELFF.